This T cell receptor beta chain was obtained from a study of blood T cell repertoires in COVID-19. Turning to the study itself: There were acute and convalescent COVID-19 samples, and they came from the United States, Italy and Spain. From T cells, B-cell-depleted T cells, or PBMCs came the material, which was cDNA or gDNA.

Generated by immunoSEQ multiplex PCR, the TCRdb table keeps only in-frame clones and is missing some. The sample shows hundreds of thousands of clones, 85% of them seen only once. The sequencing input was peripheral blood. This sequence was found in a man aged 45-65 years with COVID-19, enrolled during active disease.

CDR3 bases: TGTGCCAGCAGCCAAGAACCCCCGACAGAGACCAAAAACATTCAGTACTTC. Translating gives CASSQEPPTETKNIQYF. The chain combines TRBV3-1 (or the pseudogene TRBV3-2) with TRBJ2-4; D is possibly TRBD1 (5 bases). Germline V gene sequence: CDR1 LGHDT, CDR2 YNNKEL (reference sequence). The V end lost 0 bases, the J end lost 2 bases, and 14 bases lay between the germline ends. CDR3 size: 17 residues.